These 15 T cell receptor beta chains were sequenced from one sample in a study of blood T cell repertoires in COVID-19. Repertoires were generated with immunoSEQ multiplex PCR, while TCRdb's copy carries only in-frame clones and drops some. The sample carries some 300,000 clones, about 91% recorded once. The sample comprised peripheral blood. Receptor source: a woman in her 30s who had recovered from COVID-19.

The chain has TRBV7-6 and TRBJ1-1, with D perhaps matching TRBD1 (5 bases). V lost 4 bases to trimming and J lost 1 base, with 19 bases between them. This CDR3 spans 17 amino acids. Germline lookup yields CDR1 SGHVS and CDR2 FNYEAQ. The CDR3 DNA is TGTGCCAGCAGCTCTTACCTCCGCGGACACCAGAACACTGAAGCTTTCTTT. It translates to CASSSYLRGHQNTEAFF.

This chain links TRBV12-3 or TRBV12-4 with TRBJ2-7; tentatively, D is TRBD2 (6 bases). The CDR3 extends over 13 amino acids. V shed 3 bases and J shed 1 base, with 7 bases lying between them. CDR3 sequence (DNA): TGTGCCAGCAGTTTGGCGGGATCCTACGAGCAGTACTTC. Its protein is CASSLAGSYEQYF.

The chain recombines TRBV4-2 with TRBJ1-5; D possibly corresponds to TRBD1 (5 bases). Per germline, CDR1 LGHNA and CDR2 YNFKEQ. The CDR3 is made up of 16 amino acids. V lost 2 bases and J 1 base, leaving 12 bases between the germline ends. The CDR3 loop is CASSQRWRGSNQPQHF. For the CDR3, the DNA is TGTGCCAGCAGCCAACGTTGGCGGGGCAGCAATCAGCCCCAGCATTTT.

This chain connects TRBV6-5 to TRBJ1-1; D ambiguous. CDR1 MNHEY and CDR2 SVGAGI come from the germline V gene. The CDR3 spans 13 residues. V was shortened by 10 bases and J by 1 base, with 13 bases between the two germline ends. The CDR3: CATSQRQNTEAFF. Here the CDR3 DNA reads TGTGCCACTAGCCAGAGACAGAACACTGAAGCTTTCTTT.

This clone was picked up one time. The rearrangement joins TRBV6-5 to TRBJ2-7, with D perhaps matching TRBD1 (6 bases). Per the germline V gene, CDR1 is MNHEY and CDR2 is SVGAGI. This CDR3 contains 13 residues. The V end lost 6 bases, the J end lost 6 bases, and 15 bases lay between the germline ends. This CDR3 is CASRGPGAREQYF. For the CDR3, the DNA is TGTGCCAGCAGGGGGCCAGGGGCTCGCGAGCAGTACTTC.

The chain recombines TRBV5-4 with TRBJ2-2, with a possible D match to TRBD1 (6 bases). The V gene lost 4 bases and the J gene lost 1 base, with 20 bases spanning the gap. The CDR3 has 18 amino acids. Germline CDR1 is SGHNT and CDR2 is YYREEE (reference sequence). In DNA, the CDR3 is TGTGCCAGCAGCAAAGGGGCCGAGCAGGGGATGAACACCGGGGAGCTGTTTTTT. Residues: CASSKGAEQGMNTGELFF. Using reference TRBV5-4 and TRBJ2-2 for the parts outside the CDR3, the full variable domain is ETGVTQSPTHLIKTRGQQVTLRCSSQSGHNTVSWYQQALGQGPQFIFQYYREEENGRGNFPPRFSGLQFPNYSSELNVNALELDDSALYLCASSKGAEQGMNTGELFFGEGSRLTVL.

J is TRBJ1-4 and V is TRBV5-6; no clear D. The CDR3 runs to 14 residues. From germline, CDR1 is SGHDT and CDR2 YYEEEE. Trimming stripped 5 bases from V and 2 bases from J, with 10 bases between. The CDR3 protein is CASRNIATNEKLFF. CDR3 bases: TGTGCCAGCAGGAATATCGCGACTAATGAAAAACTGTTTTTT.

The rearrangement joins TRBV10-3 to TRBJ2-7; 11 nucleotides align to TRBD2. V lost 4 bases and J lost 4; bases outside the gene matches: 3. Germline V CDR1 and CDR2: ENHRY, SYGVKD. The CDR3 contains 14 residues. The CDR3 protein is CAISASGGKYEQYF. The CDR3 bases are TGTGCCATCAGTGCTAGCGGGGGGAAATACGAGCAGTACTTC.

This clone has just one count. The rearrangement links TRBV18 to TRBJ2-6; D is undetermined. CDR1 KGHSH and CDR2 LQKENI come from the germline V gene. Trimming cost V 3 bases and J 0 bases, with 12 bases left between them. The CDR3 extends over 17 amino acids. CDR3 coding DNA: TGTGCCAGCTCACCGCAGGTGGGCCCCTCTGGGGCCAACGTCCTGACTTTC. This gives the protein CASSPQVGPSGANVLTF.

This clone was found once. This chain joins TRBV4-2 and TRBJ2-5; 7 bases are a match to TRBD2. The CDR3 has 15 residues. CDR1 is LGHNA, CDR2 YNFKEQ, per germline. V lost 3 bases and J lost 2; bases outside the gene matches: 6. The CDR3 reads CASSQGLADQETQYF. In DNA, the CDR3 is TGTGCCAGCAGCCAGGGCCTAGCGGATCAAGAGACCCAGTACTTC.

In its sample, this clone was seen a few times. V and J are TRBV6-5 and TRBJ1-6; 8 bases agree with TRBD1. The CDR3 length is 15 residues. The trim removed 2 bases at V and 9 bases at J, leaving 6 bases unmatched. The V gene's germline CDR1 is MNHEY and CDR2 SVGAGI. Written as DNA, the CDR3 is TGTGCCAGCAGTTACGACACAGGGGGAATTTCACCCCTCCACTTT. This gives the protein CASSYDTGGISPLHF.

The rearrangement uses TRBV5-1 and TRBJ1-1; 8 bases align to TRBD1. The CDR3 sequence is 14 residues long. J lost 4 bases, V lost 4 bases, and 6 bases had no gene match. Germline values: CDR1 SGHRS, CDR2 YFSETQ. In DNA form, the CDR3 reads TGCGCCAGCAGCGTTGACAGGGGTATCACTGAAGCTTTCTTT. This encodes CASSVDRGITEAFF.

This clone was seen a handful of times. CDR3 protein: CASSIGASGNTIYF. CDR3 in DNA: TGTGCCAGTAGTATTGGGGCCTCTGGAAACACCATATATTTT. The gene calls are TRBV19 and TRBJ1-3, with D tentatively TRBD1 (5 bases). Trimming pared 3 bases from V and 0 bases from J, leaving 6 bases between. CDR3 length equals 14 residues. The V gene's germline CDR1 is LNHDA and CDR2 SQIVND (reference sequence).

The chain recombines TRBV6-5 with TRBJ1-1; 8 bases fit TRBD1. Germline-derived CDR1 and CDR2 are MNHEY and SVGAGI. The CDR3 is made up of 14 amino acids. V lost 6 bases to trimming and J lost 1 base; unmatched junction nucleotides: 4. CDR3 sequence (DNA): TGTGCCAGCAGCTTCGACAGGGGGAACACTGAAGCTTTCTTT. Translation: CASSFDRGNTEAFF.

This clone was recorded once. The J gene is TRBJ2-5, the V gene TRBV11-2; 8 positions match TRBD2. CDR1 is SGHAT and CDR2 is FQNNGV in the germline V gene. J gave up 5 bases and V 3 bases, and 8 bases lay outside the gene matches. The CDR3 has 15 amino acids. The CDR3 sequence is CASSFLLAGKETQYF. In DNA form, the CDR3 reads TGTGCCAGCAGCTTCCTCTTAGCGGGGAAGGAGACCCAGTACTTC.